This is a list of T cell receptor beta chains from one sample in a study of T cell changes during pregnancy in multiple sclerosis. Profiling relied on immunoSEQ multiplex PCR, and the TCRdb table lists in-frame clones only, not all of them. The sample has tens of thousands of clones, 93% seen once; the top ten hold approximately 2.4%. The sequencing here drew on peripheral blood, taken in the second trimester of pregnancy. All receptors come from a female donor with multiple sclerosis, enrolled in a pregnancy study. Both conserved end residues are part of each CDR3. A D gene is named only where the DNA matches it firmly. Not all rows give a size; the values are once, few, many and, for expanded clones, a class.

abundance | j_gene | d_gene | v_gene | CDR3nt | CDR3aa
. | TRBJ2-5 | TRBD1 | TRBV5-4 | TGTGCCAGCAGCTTTTGGGAACCGGGACAGGGTAAAGAGACCCAGTACTTC | CASSFWEPGQGKETQYF
. | TRBJ2-3 | . | TRBV10-3 | TGTGCCATCAGTGAGCCCCCCGCAGATACGCAGTATTTT | CAISEPPADTQYF
. | TRBJ1-2 | . | TRBV12-5 | TGTGCTAGTGGTGCTGAAACAGGCCCTAACTATGGCTACACCTTC | CASGAETGPNYGYTF
. | TRBJ1-2 | TRBD1 | TRBV13 | TGTGCCAGCAGCTTAACCGGGACAGGGTACGGCTACACCTTC | CASSLTGTGYGYTF
. | TRBJ2-3 | TRBD2 | TRBV7-9 | TGTGCCAGCAGCGAAGGACTAGCGGGGGATCTAAGCACAGATACGCAGTATTTT | CASSEGLAGDLSTDTQYF
. | TRBJ2-7 | TRBD2 | TRBV4-1 | TGCGCCAGCAGCTTTCAAGCGGGGGGCTACGAGCAGTACTTC | CASSFQAGGYEQYF
. | TRBJ1-5 | . | TRBV30 | TGTGCCTGGAGTGATGACGGGGATCAGCCCCAGCATTTT | CAWSDDGDQPQHF
. | TRBJ2-3 | TRBD2 | TRBV15 | TGTGCCACCAGCAGAGGAGGGCCTAGCGGGGCCACTACGCAGTATTTT | CATSRGGPSGATTQYF
. | TRBJ2-7 | TRBD1 | TRBV9 | TGTGCCAGCAGCAAAACCGGGACAGGGGGCTTGGGGAAGTACTTC | CASSKTGTGGLGKYF
few | TRBJ1-6 | . | TRBV6-1 | TGTGCCAGCCTGGGGGGGGACTCCTATAATTCACCCCTCCACTTT | CASLGGDSYNSPLHF
. | TRBJ2-3 | . | TRBV6-5 | TGTGCCAGCAGTTACTCGACATCCTCCGATACGCAGTATTTT | CASSYSTSSDTQYF
. | TRBJ2-2 | TRBD1 | TRBV4-1 | TGCGCCAGCCACGACAGGACAGGGCACACCGGGGAGCTGTTTTTT | CASHDRTGHTGELFF
. | TRBJ2-7 | TRBD1 | TRBV10-3 | TGTGCCATCAGTGAGTTAGAACAGGGGTTGTACGAGCAGTACTTC | CAISELEQGLYEQYF
. | TRBJ1-5 | . | TRBV9 | TGTGCCAGCAGCGAGACCCAGGGAAGCAATCAGCCCCAGCATTTT | CASSETQGSNQPQHF
. | TRBJ2-2 | TRBD2 | TRBV9 | TGTGCCAGCAGAAGCGGGGGGGGGAGCACCGGGGAGCTGTTTTTT | CASRSGGGSTGELFF
. | TRBJ2-2 | . | TRBV5-1 | TGCGCCAGCAGAGAGTCCCAAACCGGGGAGCTGTTTTTT | CASRESQTGELFF
. | TRBJ1-1 | TRBD1 | TRBV29-1 | TGCAGCGCTAGGGACAGGGTAACCGCTGAAGCTTTCTTT | CSARDRVTAEAFF
. | TRBJ2-7 | . | TRBV20-1 | TGCAGTGCTAGCACTTACGAGCAGTACTTC | CSASTYEQYF
once | TRBJ1-6 | . | TRBV7-9 | TGTGCCAGCAGCCTGTCAGGTTCACCCCTCCACTTT | CASSLSGSPLHF
few | TRBJ2-3 | TRBD2 | TRBV19 | TGTGCCAGTAGTGGGGGGGGTAACACAGATACGCAGTATTTT | CASSGGGNTDTQYF
. | TRBJ1-2 | TRBD1 | TRBV19 | TGTGCCAGTAGTATGGGCCAGGGGGCCTATGGCTACACCTTC | CASSMGQGAYGYTF
. | TRBJ2-1 | TRBD1 | TRBV27 | TGTGCCAGCAGTAAAGGACAGGGGGTCAATGAGCAGTTCTTC | CASSKGQGVNEQFF